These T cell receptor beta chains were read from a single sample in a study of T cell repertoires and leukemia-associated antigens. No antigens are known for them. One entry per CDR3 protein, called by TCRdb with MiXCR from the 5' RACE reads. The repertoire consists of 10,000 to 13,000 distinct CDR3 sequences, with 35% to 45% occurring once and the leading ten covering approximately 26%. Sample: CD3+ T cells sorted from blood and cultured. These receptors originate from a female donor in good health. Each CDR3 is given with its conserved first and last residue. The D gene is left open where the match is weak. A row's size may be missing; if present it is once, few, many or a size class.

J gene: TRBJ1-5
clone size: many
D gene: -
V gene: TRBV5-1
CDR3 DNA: TGCGCCAGCAGCTTGGAGACAGGAAAAAATCAGCCCCAGCATTTT
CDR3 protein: CASSLETGKNQPQHF

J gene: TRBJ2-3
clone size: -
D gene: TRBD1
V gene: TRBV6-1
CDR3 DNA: TGTGCCAGCAGTGAACTAGGGGGCTCCTACAATGAGCAGTATTTT
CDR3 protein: CASSELGGSYNEQYF

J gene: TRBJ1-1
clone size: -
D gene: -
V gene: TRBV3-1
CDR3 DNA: TGTGCCAGCAGCCAGTATCGGGGGACTGAAGCTTTCTTT
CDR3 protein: CASSQYRGTEAFF

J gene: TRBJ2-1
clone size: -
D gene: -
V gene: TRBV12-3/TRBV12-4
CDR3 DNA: TGTGCCAGCAGTTTTAGTGGGGTCAATGAGCAGTTCTTC
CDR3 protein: CASSFSGVNEQFF

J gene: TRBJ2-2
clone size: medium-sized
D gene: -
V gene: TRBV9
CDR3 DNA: TGTGCCAGCAGCGTCGCGACCGGGGAGCTGTTTTTT
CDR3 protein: CASSVATGELFF

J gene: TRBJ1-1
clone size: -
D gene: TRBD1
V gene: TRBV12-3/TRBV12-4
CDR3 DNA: TGTGCCAGCAGCCTGACAGGGAAGAACACTGAAGCTTTCTTT
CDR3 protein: CASSLTGKNTEAFF

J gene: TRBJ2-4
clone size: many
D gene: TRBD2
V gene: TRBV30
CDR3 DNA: TGTGCCTGGAGTGTATTGGGACTAGGTGGGAGAGCCAAAAACATTCAGTACTTC
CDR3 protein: CAWSVLGLGGRAKNIQYF

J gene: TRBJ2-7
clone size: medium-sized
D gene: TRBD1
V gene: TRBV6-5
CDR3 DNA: TGTGCCAGCAGTAGGGGGACAGGATACGAGCAGTACTTC
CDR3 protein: CASSRGTGYEQYF

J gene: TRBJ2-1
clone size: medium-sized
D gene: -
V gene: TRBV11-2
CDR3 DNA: TGTGCCAGCAGCTTAGGCCCGGGCGGCCTCAATGAGCAGTTCTTC
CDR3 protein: CASSLGPGGLNEQFF

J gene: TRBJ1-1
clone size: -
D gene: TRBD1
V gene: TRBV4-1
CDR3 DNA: TGCGCCAGCAGCTTCAACAGGGGGAGCACTGAAGCTTTCTTT
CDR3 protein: CASSFNRGSTEAFF

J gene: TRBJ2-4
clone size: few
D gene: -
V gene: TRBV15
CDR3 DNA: TGTGCCAAAAACATTCAGTACTTC
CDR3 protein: CAKNIQYF

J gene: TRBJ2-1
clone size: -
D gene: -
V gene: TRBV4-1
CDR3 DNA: TGCGCCAGGAGCCCTCGAGCGATGAGTTCGGATGAGCAGTTCTTC
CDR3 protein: CARSPRAMSSDEQFF

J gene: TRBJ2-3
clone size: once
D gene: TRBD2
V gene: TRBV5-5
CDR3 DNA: TGTGCCAGCAGCTACTTAGCGGGAAGCAGCACAGATACGCAGTATTTT
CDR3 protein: CASSYLAGSSTDTQYF

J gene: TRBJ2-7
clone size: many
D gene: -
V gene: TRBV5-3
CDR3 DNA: TGTGCCAGAAGCCGATCCCTATCCGGAGGGCCCAACGAGCAGTACTTC
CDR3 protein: CARSRSLSGGPNEQYF

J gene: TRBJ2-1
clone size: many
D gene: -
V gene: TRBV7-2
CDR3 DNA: TGTGCCAGCAGCTTAGGGGCCTCTTGGGATGAGCAGTTCTTC
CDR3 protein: CASSLGASWDEQFF

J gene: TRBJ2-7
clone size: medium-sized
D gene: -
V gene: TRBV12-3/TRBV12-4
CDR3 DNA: TGTGCCAGCAGTTTATCTCTGTTGGCGGACCGTTCCTACGAGCAGTACTTC
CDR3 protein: CASSLSLLADRSYEQYF

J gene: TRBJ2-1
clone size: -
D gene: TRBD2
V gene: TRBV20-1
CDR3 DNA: TGCAGCGCCTCCATAGCGGGAGGCTCCTACAATGAGCAGTTCTTC
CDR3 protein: CSASIAGGSYNEQFF

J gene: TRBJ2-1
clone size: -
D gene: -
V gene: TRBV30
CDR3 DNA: TGTGCCTGGACTCCGTGGTATGAGCAGTTCTTC
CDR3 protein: CAWTPWYEQFF

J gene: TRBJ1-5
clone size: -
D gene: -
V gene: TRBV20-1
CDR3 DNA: TGCAGTGCCCCGACCGCCGATAGCAATCAGCCCCAGCATTTT
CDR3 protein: CSAPTADSNQPQHF

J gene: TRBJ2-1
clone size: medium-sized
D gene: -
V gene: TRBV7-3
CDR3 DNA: TGTGCCAGCAGCTTAAAAGCGGATAAGTTCTTC
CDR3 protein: CASSLKADKFF

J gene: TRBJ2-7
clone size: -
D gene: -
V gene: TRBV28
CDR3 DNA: TGTGCCAGCAGCTTATTGGGCCCCAACTGCGAGCAGTACTTC
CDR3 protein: CASSLLGPNCEQYF

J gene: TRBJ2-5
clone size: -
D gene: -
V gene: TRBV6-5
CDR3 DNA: TGTGCCAGCAGTTTCCAGGGAAGTTCTGAGACCCAGTACTTC
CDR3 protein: CASSFQGSSETQYF

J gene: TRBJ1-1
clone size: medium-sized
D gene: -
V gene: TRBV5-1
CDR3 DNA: TGCGCCAGCAGCGGGAACGGGAACACTGAAGCTTTCTTT
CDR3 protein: CASSGNGNTEAFF

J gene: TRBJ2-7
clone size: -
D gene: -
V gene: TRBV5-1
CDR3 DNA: TGCGCCAGCAGCTTGAAGTCCGGGGGCAGGGAAGCCTACGAGCAGTACTTC
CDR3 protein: CASSLKSGGREAYEQYF

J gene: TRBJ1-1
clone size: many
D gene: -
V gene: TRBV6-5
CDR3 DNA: TGTGCCAGCAGTTACCCGGGACGGCTGAACACTGAAGCTTTCTTT
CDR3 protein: CASSYPGRLNTEAFF

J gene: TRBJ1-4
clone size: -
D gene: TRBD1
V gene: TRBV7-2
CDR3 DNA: TGTGCCAGCAGCTGGACAGGCCCTAATGAAAAACTGTTTTTT
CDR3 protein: CASSWTGPNEKLFF

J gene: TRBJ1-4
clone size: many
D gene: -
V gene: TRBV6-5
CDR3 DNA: TGTGCCAGCAGTCGACAGGCCAGGGGTGAAAAACTGTTTTTT
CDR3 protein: CASSRQARGEKLFF

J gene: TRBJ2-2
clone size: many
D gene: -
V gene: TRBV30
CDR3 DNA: TGTGCCTGGAGTGGCGCCCGCTGGGTGAACACCGGGGAGCTGTTTTTT
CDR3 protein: CAWSGARWVNTGELFF

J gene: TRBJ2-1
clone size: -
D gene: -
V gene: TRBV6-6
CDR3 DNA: TGTGCCAGCACCCTTGGACGGAGCAATGAGCGGTTCTTC
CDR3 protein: CASTLGRSNERFF

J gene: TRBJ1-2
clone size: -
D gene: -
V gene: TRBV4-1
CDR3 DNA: TGCGCCAGCAGCCAAGGGCGGGGGGCAGGCTATGGCTACACCTTC
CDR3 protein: CASSQGRGAGYGYTF

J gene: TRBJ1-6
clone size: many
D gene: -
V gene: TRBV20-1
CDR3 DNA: TGCAGTGCTAGACAGGACCATTCACCCCTCCACTTT
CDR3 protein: CSARQDHSPLHF

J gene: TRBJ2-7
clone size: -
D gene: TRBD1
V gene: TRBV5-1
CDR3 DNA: TGCGCCAGCAGCTTGGACAGGGGGCCCTCCTACGAGCAGTACTTC
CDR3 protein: CASSLDRGPSYEQYF

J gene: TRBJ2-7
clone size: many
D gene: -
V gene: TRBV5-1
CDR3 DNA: TGCGCCAGCAGCTTGGACAGGGTCTACGAGCAGTACTTC
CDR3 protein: CASSLDRVYEQYF

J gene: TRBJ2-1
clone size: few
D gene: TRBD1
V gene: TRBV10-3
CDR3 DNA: TGTGCCATCAATGGGGACAGGGACGATGAGCAGTTCTTC
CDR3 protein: CAINGDRDDEQFF

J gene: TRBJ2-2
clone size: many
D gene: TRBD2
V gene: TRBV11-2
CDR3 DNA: TGTGCCAGCAGCTTAGTCAAAATAGGGACTACGAACACCGGGGAGCTGTTTTTT
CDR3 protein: CASSLVKIGTTNTGELFF

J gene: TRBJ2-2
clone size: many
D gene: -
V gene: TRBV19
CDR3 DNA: TGTGCCAGTAGATTCCGGGGGTTCCCCGGGGAGCTGTTTTTT
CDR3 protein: CASRFRGFPGELFF

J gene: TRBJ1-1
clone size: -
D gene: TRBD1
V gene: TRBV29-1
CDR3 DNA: TGCAGCGTCAACGACCGGGACAGACCCCCTGCTTTCTTT
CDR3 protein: CSVNDRDRPPAFF